This T cell receptor (beta chain) was documented in a study of blood T cells in healthy people across ages. The donors, healthy Caucasians from Russia, were aged roughly 6 to 100. Each sample provided at least 5.5 micrograms of extracted total RNA. Germline V CDR1 and CDR2: DFQATT, SNEGSKA (reference sequence). This CDR3 contains 14 residues. The V and J ends lost 6 bases and 0 bases respectively, with 13 bases between them. As for this clonotype: The antigen is undetermined.

Findings and caveats of the study: Strongly correlated with naive T cell percentage was TCR beta diversity.

The second PCR ran 7 to 11 cycles with a sample-barcoded 5' primer and J-beta primers. Each cDNA was tagged by a template-switch adaptor containing 12 random nucleotides. TCRdb reanalysed the 5' RACE reads using MiXCR and keeps one entry per CDR3 protein. The repertoire includes roughly 800,000 distinct CDR3 sequences, more than 45% of them detected once, and 22% sits in the top ten. V and J are TRBV20-1 and TRBJ2-3; D call uncertain. This clonotype was obtained from a man aged 25 to 40 in good health. Sequencing used blood. The CDR3 DNA is TGCAGTGCACTCATCGGAGCTAGCACAGATACGCAGTATTTT. This encodes CSALIGASTDTQYF.